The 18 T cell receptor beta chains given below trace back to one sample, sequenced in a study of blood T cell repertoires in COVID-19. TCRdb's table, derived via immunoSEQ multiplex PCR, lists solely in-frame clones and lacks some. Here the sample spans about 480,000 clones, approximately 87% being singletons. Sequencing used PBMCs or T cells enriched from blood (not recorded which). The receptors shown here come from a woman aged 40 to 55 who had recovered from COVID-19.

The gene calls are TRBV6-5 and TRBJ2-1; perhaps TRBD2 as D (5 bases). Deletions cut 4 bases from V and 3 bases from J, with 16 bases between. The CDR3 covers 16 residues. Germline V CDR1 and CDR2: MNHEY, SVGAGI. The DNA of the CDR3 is TGTGCCAGCAGTTTTCAGGCGAGGGTGTACTACAATGAGCAGTTCTTC. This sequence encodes CASSFQARVYYNEQFF.

CDR3 sequence: CASGEQGPGNTIYF. The CDR3 DNA reads as TGTGCCAGCGGAGAACAGGGCCCTGGAAACACCATATATTTT. The V gene is TRBV9, the J gene TRBJ1-3, with D perhaps TRBD1 (6 bases). CDR3 length: 14 amino acids. Germline CDR1 is SGDLS and CDR2 is YYNGEE. Trimming pared 7 bases from V and 2 bases from J, leaving 13 bases between. The variable domain in full, with the rest retrieved from reference TRBV9 and TRBJ1-3, is DSGVTQTPKHLITATGQRVTLRCSPRSGDLSVYWYQQSLDQGLQFLIQYYNGEERAKGNILERFSAQQFPDLHSELNLSSLELGDSALYFCASGEQGPGNTIYFGEGSWLTVV.

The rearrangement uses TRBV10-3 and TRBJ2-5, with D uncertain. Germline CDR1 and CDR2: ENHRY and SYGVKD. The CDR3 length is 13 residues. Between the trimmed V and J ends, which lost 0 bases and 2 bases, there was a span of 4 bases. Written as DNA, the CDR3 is TGTGCCATCAGTGAGTCTCCACAAGAGACCCAGTACTTC. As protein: CAISESPQETQYF.

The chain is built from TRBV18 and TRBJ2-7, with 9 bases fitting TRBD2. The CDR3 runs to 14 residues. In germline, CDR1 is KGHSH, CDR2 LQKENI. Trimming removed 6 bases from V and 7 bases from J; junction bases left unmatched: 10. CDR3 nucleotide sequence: TGTGCCAGCTCCGTAGCGGGAGTTGCGGGGGAGCAGTACTTC. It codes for CASSVAGVAGEQYF.

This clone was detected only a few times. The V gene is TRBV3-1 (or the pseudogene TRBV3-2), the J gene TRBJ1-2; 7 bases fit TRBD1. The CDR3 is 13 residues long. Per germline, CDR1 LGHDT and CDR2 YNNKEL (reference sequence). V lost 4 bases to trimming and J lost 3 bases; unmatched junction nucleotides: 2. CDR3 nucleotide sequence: TGTGCCAGCAGCCCCCAGGGGGACTATGGCTACACCTTC. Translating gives CASSPQGDYGYTF.

CDR3 in amino acids: CASSYSFSQGQEKLFF. DNA of the CDR3: TGTGCCAGCAGTTACTCGTTTTCACAGGGGCAGGAAAAACTGTTTTTT. The rearrangement uses TRBV6-5 and TRBJ1-4; 7 nucleotides align to TRBD1. Germline lookup yields CDR1 MNHEY and CDR2 SVGAGI. V trimming: 0 bases; J trimming: 8 bases; junction bases outside the gene matches: 9. This CDR3 contains 16 residues.

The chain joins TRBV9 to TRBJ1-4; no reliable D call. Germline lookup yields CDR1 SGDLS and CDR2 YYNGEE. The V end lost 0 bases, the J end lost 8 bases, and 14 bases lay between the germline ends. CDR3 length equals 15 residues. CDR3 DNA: TGTGCCAGCAGCGTAGAACCCAGTCCTAGAGAAAAACTGTTTTTT. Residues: CASSVEPSPREKLFF. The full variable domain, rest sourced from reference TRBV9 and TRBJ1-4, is DSGVTQTPKHLITATGQRVTLRCSPRSGDLSVYWYQQSLDQGLQFLIQYYNGEERAKGNILERFSAQQFPDLHSELNLSSLELGDSALYFCASSVEPSPREKLFFGSGTQLSVL.

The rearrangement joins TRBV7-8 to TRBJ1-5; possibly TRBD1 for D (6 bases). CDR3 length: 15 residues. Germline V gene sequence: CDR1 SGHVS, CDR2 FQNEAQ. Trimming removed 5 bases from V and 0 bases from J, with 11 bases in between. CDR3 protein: CASSLQGHSNQPQHF. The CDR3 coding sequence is TGTGCCAGCAGCCTACAGGGACATAGCAATCAGCCCCAGCATTTT.

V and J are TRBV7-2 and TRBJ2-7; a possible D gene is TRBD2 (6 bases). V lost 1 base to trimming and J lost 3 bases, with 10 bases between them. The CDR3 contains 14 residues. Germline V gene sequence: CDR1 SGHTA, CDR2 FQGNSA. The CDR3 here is CASSLVGTYYEQYF. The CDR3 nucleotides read TGTGCCAGCAGCTTAGTTGGGACTTACTACGAGCAGTACTTC.

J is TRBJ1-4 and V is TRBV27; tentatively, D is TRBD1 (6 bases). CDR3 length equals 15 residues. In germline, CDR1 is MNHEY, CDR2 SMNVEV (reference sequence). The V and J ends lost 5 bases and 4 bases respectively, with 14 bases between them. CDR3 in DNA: TGTGCCAGCAGTACGGAGGACAGCCATAATGAAAAACTGTTTTTT. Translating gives CASSTEDSHNEKLFF.

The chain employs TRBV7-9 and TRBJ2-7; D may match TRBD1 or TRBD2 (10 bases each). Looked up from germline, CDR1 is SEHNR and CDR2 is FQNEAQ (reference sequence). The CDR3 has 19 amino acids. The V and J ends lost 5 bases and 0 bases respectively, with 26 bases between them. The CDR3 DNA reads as TGTGCCAGCAGCCGAGGGGACAGGGGAAGGACTAGCGGCTCCTACGAGCAGTACTTC. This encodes CASSRGDRGRTSGSYEQYF.

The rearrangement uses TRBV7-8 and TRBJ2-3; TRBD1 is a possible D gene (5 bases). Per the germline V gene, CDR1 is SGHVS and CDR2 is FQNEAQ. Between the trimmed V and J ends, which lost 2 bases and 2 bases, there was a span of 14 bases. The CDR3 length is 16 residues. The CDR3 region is CASSLSGAGNTDTQYF. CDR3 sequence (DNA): TGTGCCAGCAGCTTATCTGGGGCAGGGAACACAGATACGCAGTATTTT.

CDR3 sequence: CASSLASLASTDTQYF. The CDR3 DNA sequence: TGTGCCAGCAGCTTAGCGAGCTTAGCGAGCACAGATACGCAGTATTTT. The genes are TRBV7-8 and TRBJ2-3, with D perhaps TRBD2 (5 bases). This CDR3 region has 16 residues. Germline V CDR1 and CDR2: SGHVS, FQNEAQ. Trimming removed 0 bases from V and 0 bases from J, with 10 bases in between.

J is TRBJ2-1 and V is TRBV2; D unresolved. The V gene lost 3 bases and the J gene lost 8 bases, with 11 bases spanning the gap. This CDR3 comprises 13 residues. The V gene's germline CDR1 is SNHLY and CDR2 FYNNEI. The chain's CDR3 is CASSDRSTDEQFF. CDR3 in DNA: TGTGCCAGCAGTGATCGTAGCACCGATGAGCAGTTCTTC.

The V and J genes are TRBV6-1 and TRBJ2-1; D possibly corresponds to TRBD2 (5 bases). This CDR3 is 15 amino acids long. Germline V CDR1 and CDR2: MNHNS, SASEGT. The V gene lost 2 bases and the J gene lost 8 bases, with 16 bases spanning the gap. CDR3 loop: CASSESVGVVDEQFF. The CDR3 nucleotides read TGTGCCAGCAGTGAATCAGTCGGGGTGGTCGATGAGCAGTTCTTC.

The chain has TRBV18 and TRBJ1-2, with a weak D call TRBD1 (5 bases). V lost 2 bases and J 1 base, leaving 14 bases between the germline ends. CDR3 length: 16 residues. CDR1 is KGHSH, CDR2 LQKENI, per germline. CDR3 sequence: CASSPVGQGNNYGYTF. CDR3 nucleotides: TGTGCCAGCTCACCAGTTGGGCAGGGTAATAACTATGGCTACACCTTC.

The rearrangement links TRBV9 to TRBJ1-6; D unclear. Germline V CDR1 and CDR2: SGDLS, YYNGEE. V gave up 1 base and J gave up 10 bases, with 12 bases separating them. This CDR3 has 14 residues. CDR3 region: CASSVRSSFSPLHF. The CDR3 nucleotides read TGTGCCAGCAGCGTAAGGAGTTCATTCTCACCCCTCCACTTT.

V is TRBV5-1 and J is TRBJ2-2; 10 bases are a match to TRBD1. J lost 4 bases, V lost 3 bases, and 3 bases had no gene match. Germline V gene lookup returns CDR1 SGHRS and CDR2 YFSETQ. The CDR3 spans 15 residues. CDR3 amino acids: CASSSGQGITGELFF. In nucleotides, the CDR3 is TGCGCCAGCAGCTCGGGACAGGGGATCACCGGGGAGCTGTTTTTT.